This paragraph reports one TCR beta chain. With V trimmed by 1 base and J by 4 bases, 3 bases remained unmatched. Germline lookup yields CDR1 SGHVS and CDR2 FNYEAQ. This CDR3 comprises 16 residues. Method: immunoSEQ multiplex PCR; TCRdb's copy keeps in-frame clones and lacks some. The sample holds about 300,000 clones, 80% to 95% seen once. These data belong to a study of blood T cell repertoires in COVID-19. Sequenced input: peripheral blood. This TCR came from a young woman with COVID-19, enrolled during active disease. This chain links TRBV7-6 with TRBJ2-3; 12 positions match TRBD2. CDR3 amino acids: CASSLVLAGGADTQYF. In nucleotides, the CDR3 is TGTGCCAGCAGCTTAGTCCTAGCGGGAGGGGCAGATACGCAGTATTTT.